This is a list of T cell receptor beta chains from one sample in a study of vaccination and CD4 T cells after COVID-19. Their specific antigens are unknown. TCRdb analysed the PCR reads with MiXCR anew, one entry per CDR3 protein. The sample has more than 20,000 distinct CDR3 sequences; roughly half are singletons. Sample: CD4+ T cells from blood, cultured in vitro. The origin of the receptors is a human donor who had recovered from COVID-19. Each CDR3 is given with its conserved first and last residue. Fields, in order: V gene, clone size, J gene, D gene, CDR3 length, CDR3 DNA, CDR3 protein. A D gene is named only where the DNA matches it firmly. Clone size appears in some rows only: once, few, many, or a class for an expanded clone.

TRBV27	few	TRBJ1-6	NA	15	TGTGCCAGCAGAGGGGGGACCCCCTATAATTCACCCCTCCACTTT	CASRGGTPYNSPLHF
TRBV20-1	once	TRBJ2-3	NA	17	TGCAGTGCCAACCCCCAAACAGGTTCTCCAAGCACAGATACGCAGTATTTT	CSANPQTGSPSTDTQYF
TRBV2	NA	TRBJ2-3	NA	15	TGTGCCAGCAGAGCGACCACATTGAGCACAGATACGCAGTATTTT	CASRATTLSTDTQYF
TRBV19	few	TRBJ1-2	TRBD1	13	TGTGCCAGTAGTACGACAGGGTTTTATGGCTACACCTTC	CASSTTGFYGYTF
TRBV20-1	NA	TRBJ2-1	NA	15	TGCAGCGCCCCTCCGGAGGGCCGAAGAGCCAATGAGCAGTTCTTC	CSAPPEGRRANEQFF
TRBV7-9	NA	TRBJ1-2	NA	14	TGTGCCAGCAGCTTAAACAGGGTATGGGGTGGCTACACCTTC	CASSLNRVWGGYTF
TRBV7-2	few	TRBJ2-3	NA	15	TGTGCCAGCAGCCCCCCGAGATCTAGCACAGATACGCAGTATTTT	CASSPPRSSTDTQYF
TRBV19	once	TRBJ1-2	NA	14	TGTGCCAGTAGTCTCCGCGGAAGTAACTATGGCTACACCTTC	CASSLRGSNYGYTF
TRBV20-1	NA	TRBJ2-7	NA	13	TGCAGTGCTGGGGCGGTCTTCGGGGTGGTGCAGTACTTC	CSAGAVFGVVQYF
TRBV10-3	NA	TRBJ2-3	NA	14	TGTGCCATCAGTCGGGAATCTAGCACAGATACGCAGTATTTT	CAISRESSTDTQYF
TRBV12-3/TRBV12-4	NA	TRBJ2-3	TRBD2	16	TGTGCCAGCAGTGCCCGAGGCGGGAGGGTAAGAGATACGCAGTATTTT	CASSARGGRVRDTQYF
TRBV12-3/TRBV12-4	NA	TRBJ1-5	NA	13	TGTGCCAGCAGTTTCACGCTCGATCAGCCCCAGCATTTT	CASSFTLDQPQHF
TRBV11-3	NA	TRBJ2-7	NA	12	TGTGCCAGCAGCTTAACAGGGAGCGAGCAGTACTTC	CASSLTGSEQYF
TRBV27	NA	TRBJ1-6	TRBD1	17	TGTGCCAGCAGAACCTTCGGCGGGGGACAGCTCAATTCACCCCTCCACTTT	CASRTFGGGQLNSPLHF
TRBV28	NA	TRBJ1-5	TRBD1	14	TGTGCCAGCAGTCTCCGGGACAGGGCTCAGCCCCAGCATTTT	CASSLRDRAQPQHF
TRBV2	NA	TRBJ2-3	NA	16	TGTGCCAGCAGTGAGGGGTGGGCAGGAAATGCAGATACGCAGTATTTT	CASSEGWAGNADTQYF